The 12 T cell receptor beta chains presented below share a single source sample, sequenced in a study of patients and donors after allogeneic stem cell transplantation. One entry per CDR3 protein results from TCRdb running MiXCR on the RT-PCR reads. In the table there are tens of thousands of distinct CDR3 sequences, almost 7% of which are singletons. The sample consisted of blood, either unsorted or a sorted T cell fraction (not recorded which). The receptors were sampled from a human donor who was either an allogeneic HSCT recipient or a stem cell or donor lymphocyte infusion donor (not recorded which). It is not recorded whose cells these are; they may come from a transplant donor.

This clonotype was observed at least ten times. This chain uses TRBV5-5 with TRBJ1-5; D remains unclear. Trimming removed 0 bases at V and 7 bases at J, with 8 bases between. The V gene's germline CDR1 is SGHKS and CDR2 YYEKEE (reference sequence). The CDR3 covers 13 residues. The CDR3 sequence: CASSLVPRQPQHF. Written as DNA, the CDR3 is TGTGCCAGCAGCTTGGTACCGAGGCAGCCCCAGCATTTT.

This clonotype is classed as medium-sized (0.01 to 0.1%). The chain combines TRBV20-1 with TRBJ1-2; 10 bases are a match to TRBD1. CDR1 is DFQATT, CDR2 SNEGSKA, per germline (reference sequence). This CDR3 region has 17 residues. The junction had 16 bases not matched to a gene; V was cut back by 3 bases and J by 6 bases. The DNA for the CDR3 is TGCAGTGCTAGTCCATCGGATCGATCGGGGACAGGGGATGGCTACACCTTC. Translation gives CSASPSDRSGTGDGYTF.

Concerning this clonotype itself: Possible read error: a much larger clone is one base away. The CDR3 region is CASNLSYGRSYEQYF. Here the CDR3 DNA reads TGTGCCAGCAATTTATCTTATGGACGGAGCTACGAGCAGTACTTC. The V and J genes are TRBV27 and TRBJ2-7; D call uncertain. The germline CDR1 and CDR2 sequences are MNHEY and SMNVEV (reference sequence). The CDR3 contains 15 residues.

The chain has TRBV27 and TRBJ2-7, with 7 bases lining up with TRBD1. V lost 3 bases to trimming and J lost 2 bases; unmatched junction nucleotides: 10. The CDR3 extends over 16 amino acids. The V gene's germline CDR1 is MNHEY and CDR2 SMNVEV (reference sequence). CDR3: CASSFSHGDSPYEQYF. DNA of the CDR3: TGTGCCAGCAGTTTTTCCCACGGGGACAGTCCCTACGAGCAGTACTTC.

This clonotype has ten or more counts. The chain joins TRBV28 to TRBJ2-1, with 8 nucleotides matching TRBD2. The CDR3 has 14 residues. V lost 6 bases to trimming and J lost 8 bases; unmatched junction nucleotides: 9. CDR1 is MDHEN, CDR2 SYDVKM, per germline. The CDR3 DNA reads TGTGCCAGCAGATATAGCGGGACGGTCGATGAGCAGTTCTTC. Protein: CASRYSGTVDEQFF. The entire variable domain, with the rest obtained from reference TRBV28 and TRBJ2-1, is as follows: DVKVTQSSRYLVKRTGEKVFLECVQDMDHENMFWYRQDPGLGLRLIYFSYDVKMKEKGDIPEGYSVSREKKERFSLILESASTNQTSMYLCASRYSGTVDEQFFGPGTRLTVL.

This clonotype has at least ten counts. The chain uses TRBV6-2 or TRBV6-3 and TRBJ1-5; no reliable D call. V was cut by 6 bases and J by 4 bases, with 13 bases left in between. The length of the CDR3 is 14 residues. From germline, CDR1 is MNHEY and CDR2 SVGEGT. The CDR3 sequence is CASRGLSENQPQHF. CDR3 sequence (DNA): TGTGCCAGCAGAGGTCTCAGCGAGAATCAGCCCCAGCATTTT.

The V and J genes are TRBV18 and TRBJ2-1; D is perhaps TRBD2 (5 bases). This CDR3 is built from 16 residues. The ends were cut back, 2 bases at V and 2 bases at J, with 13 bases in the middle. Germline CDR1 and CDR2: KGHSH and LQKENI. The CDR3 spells CASSPSSGLPYNEQFF. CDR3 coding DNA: TGTGCCAGCTCACCAAGCTCGGGATTGCCCTACAATGAGCAGTTCTTC.

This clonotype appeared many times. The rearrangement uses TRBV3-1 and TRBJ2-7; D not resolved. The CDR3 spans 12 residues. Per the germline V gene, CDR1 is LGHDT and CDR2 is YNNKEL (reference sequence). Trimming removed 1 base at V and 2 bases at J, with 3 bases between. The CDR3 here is CASSQGAYEQYF. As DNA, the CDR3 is TGTGCCAGCAGCCAAGGGGCCTACGAGCAGTACTTC.

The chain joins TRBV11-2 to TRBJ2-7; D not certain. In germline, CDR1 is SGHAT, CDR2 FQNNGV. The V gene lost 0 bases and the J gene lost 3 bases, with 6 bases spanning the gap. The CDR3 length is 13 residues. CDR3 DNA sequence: TGTGCCAGCAGCTTAGAGACTCACTACGAGCAGTACTTC. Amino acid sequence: CASSLETHYEQYF.

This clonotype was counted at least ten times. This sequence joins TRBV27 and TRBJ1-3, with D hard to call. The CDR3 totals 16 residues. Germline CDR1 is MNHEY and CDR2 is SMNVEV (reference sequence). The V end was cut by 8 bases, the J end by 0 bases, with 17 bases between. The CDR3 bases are TGTGCCAGCCCCCTTTCGGACGGCAGCTCTGGAAACACCATATATTTT. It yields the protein CASPLSDGSSGNTIYF.

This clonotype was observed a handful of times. The CDR3: CASSQGGLGPSGDTQYF. The DNA of the CDR3 is TGTGCCAGCAGCCAAGGGGGGCTCGGGCCAAGCGGAGATACGCAGTATTTT. The chain links TRBV3-1 to TRBJ2-3; a weak D match, TRBD1 (6 bases). The CDR3 sequence is 17 residues long. With 1 base removed from V and 5 bases from J, the gap between germline ends came to 19 bases. Germline values: CDR1 LGHDT, CDR2 YNNKEL (reference sequence).

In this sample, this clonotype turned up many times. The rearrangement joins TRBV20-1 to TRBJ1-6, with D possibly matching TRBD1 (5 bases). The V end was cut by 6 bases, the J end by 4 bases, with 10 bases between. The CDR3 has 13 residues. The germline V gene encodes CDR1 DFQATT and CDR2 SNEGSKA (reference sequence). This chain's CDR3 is CSAGQGYNSPLHF. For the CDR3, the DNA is TGCAGTGCAGGGCAGGGTTATAATTCACCCCTCCACTTT.